This is a list of T cell receptor beta chains from one sample in a study of T cell repertoires in cytomegalovirus infection. No antigen has been identified for these receptors. TCRdb reprocessed the reads via MiXCR and lists one record per CDR3 protein. This table has 310,000 or so distinct CDR3 sequences, just under 25% appearing once. The sample was cultured PBMCs, taken from culture after CMV antigen stimulation. These receptors came from a human donor in good health (CMV status not recorded). Some clones in this sample may be carry-over from other donors' samples. Each CDR3 is given with its conserved first and last residue. D genes are given only for firm matches. Clone size is not always given. Where it is, it says once, few, many or a class for expanded clones.

clone_size: -
d_call: -
v_call: TRBV7-6
j_call: TRBJ1-2
cdr3_aa: CASSPRTSNYGYTF
cdr3_nt: TGTGCCAGCAGCCCCCGGACGTCTAACTATGGCTACACCTTC

clone_size: -
d_call: -
v_call: TRBV11-2
j_call: TRBJ2-3
cdr3_aa: CASSLLDSDTQYF
cdr3_nt: TGTGCCAGCAGCTTACTAGATTCAGATACGCAGTATTTT

clone_size: few
d_call: TRBD2
v_call: TRBV20-1
j_call: TRBJ2-1
cdr3_aa: CSARDPVGLAGTGNEQFF
cdr3_nt: TGCAGTGCTAGAGATCCGGTGGGCCTAGCGGGAACGGGGAATGAGCAGTTCTTC

clone_size: many
d_call: TRBD2
v_call: TRBV12-3/TRBV12-4
j_call: TRBJ2-7
cdr3_aa: CASRGLAGVGEQYF
cdr3_nt: TGTGCCAGCAGAGGACTAGCGGGAGTGGGGGAGCAGTACTTC

clone_size: many
d_call: -
v_call: TRBV19
j_call: TRBJ1-2
cdr3_aa: CASGPPNYGYTF
cdr3_nt: TGTGCCAGTGGACCGCCTAACTATGGCTACACCTTC

clone_size: once
d_call: -
v_call: TRBV5-1
j_call: TRBJ2-5
cdr3_aa: CASSLVQLEETQYF
cdr3_nt: TGCGCCAGCAGCTTGGTCCAGCTGGAAGAGACCCAGTACTTC

clone_size: few
d_call: TRBD2
v_call: TRBV7-6
j_call: TRBJ2-5
cdr3_aa: CASSLGREGRQETQYF
cdr3_nt: TGTGCCAGCAGCTTAGGTCGGGAGGGCCGTCAAGAGACCCAGTACTTC

clone_size: -
d_call: -
v_call: TRBV29-1
j_call: TRBJ2-5
cdr3_aa: CSVVNRKETQYF
cdr3_nt: TGCAGCGTTGTCAACAGAAAAGAGACCCAGTACTTC

clone_size: -
d_call: TRBD1
v_call: TRBV20-1
j_call: TRBJ1-5
cdr3_aa: CSARSRDRGQGQPQHF
cdr3_nt: TGCAGTGCTAGATCCCGGGACAGGGGCCAGGGTCAGCCCCAGCATTTT

clone_size: -
d_call: TRBD1
v_call: TRBV6-2/TRBV6-3
j_call: TRBJ1-5
cdr3_aa: CASSWGQGAAQPQHF
cdr3_nt: TGTGCCAGCAGTTGGGGACAGGGTGCGGCTCAGCCCCAGCATTTT

clone_size: -
d_call: TRBD1
v_call: TRBV7-2
j_call: TRBJ1-5
cdr3_aa: CASSFTGGPQPQHF
cdr3_nt: TGTGCCAGCAGCTTCACAGGGGGCCCTCAGCCCCAGCATTTT

clone_size: -
d_call: TRBD2
v_call: TRBV19
j_call: TRBJ2-1
cdr3_aa: CASSERTSGRNEQFF
cdr3_nt: TGTGCCAGTAGTGAAAGGACTAGCGGGAGGAATGAGCAGTTCTTC

clone_size: once
d_call: -
v_call: TRBV20-1
j_call: TRBJ1-1
cdr3_aa: CSARERLENTEAFF
cdr3_nt: TGCAGTGCTAGAGAGCGACTCGAGAACACTGAAGCTTTCTTT

clone_size: few
d_call: -
v_call: TRBV28
j_call: TRBJ1-1
cdr3_aa: CASSFRGQGNTEAFF
cdr3_nt: TGTGCCAGCAGTTTCCGGGGTCAGGGCAACACTGAAGCTTTCTTT

clone_size: -
d_call: -
v_call: TRBV6-5
j_call: TRBJ2-1
cdr3_aa: CASSYSNLPGGNEQFF
cdr3_nt: TGTGCCAGCAGTTACTCGAATCTGCCGGGCGGCAATGAGCAGTTCTTC

clone_size: few
d_call: -
v_call: TRBV4-2
j_call: TRBJ1-2
cdr3_aa: CASSPHEGRVNYGYTF
cdr3_nt: TGTGCCAGCAGCCCCCATGAGGGCAGGGTTAACTATGGCTACACCTTC

clone_size: -
d_call: TRBD1
v_call: TRBV29-1
j_call: TRBJ2-1
cdr3_aa: CSVVGTGGVPYNEQFF
cdr3_nt: TGCAGCGTTGTAGGGACAGGGGGAGTCCCCTACAATGAGCAGTTCTTC

clone_size: -
d_call: -
v_call: TRBV28
j_call: TRBJ2-7
cdr3_aa: CASSPPPIYEQYF
cdr3_nt: TGTGCCAGCAGTCCGCCCCCTATATACGAGCAGTACTTC

clone_size: many
d_call: -
v_call: TRBV7-2
j_call: TRBJ1-3
cdr3_aa: CASSLSDPRSGNTIYF
cdr3_nt: TGTGCCAGCAGCTTATCGGACCCACGCTCTGGAAACACCATATATTTT

clone_size: -
d_call: TRBD1
v_call: TRBV27
j_call: TRBJ2-3
cdr3_aa: CASSLYPGTGDLDTQYF
cdr3_nt: TGTGCCAGCAGTTTATACCCGGGGACAGGGGATCTAGATACGCAGTATTTT

clone_size: many
d_call: -
v_call: TRBV7-9
j_call: TRBJ1-1
cdr3_aa: CASSPDGNTEAFF
cdr3_nt: TGTGCCAGCAGCCCAGATGGTAACACTGAAGCTTTCTTT

clone_size: few
d_call: -
v_call: TRBV20-1
j_call: TRBJ2-1
cdr3_aa: CSATSRGGTIYNEQFF
cdr3_nt: TGCAGTGCTACCTCCCGGGGCGGGACCATCTACAATGAGCAGTTCTTC

clone_size: -
d_call: -
v_call: TRBV12-3/TRBV12-4
j_call: TRBJ2-1
cdr3_aa: CASSLSTSGGVEQFF
cdr3_nt: TGTGCCAGCAGTTTATCGACTAGTGGGGGTGTGGAGCAGTTCTTC

clone_size: few
d_call: -
v_call: TRBV7-9
j_call: TRBJ1-1
cdr3_aa: CASKNLDSLNTEAFF
cdr3_nt: TGTGCCAGCAAAAACCTAGACAGTTTGAACACTGAAGCTTTCTTT

clone_size: many
d_call: -
v_call: TRBV7-2
j_call: TRBJ1-5
cdr3_aa: CASSLDNQPQHF
cdr3_nt: TGTGCCAGCAGCTTAGACAATCAGCCCCAGCATTTT

clone_size: -
d_call: -
v_call: TRBV12-3/TRBV12-4
j_call: TRBJ1-5
cdr3_aa: CASSGGLFNQPQHF
cdr3_nt: TGTGCCAGCAGTGGTGGACTGTTCAATCAGCCCCAGCATTTT

clone_size: -
d_call: TRBD1
v_call: TRBV12-3/TRBV12-4
j_call: TRBJ2-5
cdr3_aa: CASSLLGQGNQETQYF
cdr3_nt: TGTGCCAGCAGCCTCTTGGGACAGGGTAATCAAGAGACCCAGTACTTC

clone_size: few
d_call: TRBD2
v_call: TRBV20-1
j_call: TRBJ2-3
cdr3_aa: CSLGTSGFTDTQYF
cdr3_nt: TGCAGTCTCGGGACTAGCGGATTCACAGATACGCAGTATTTT

clone_size: few
d_call: -
v_call: TRBV4-1
j_call: TRBJ1-5
cdr3_aa: CASSPLPGRGSQPQHF
cdr3_nt: TGCGCCAGCAGCCCACTACCGGGCCGGGGCAGTCAGCCCCAGCATTTT

clone_size: many
d_call: -
v_call: TRBV7-2
j_call: TRBJ1-5
cdr3_aa: CASSLYWESGQPQHF
cdr3_nt: TGTGCCAGCAGCTTATATTGGGAAAGCGGTCAGCCCCAGCATTTT

clone_size: few
d_call: -
v_call: TRBV19
j_call: TRBJ2-2
cdr3_aa: CASSIWTIPGELFF
cdr3_nt: TGTGCCAGTAGTATCTGGACGATTCCCGGGGAGCTGTTTTTT

clone_size: few
d_call: TRBD1
v_call: TRBV5-4
j_call: TRBJ2-4
cdr3_aa: CASSLEGAGSNIQYF
cdr3_nt: TGTGCCAGCAGCTTGGAGGGGGCAGGTTCAAACATTCAGTACTTC

clone_size: few
d_call: -
v_call: TRBV4-1
j_call: TRBJ1-5
cdr3_aa: CASSQDPTRDQPQHF
cdr3_nt: TGCGCCAGCAGCCAAGATCCTACACGTGATCAGCCCCAGCATTTT

clone_size: few
d_call: -
v_call: TRBV12-3/TRBV12-4
j_call: TRBJ2-2
cdr3_aa: CASSLWGTNTGELFF
cdr3_nt: TGTGCCAGCAGTTTGTGGGGGACGAACACCGGGGAGCTGTTTTTT